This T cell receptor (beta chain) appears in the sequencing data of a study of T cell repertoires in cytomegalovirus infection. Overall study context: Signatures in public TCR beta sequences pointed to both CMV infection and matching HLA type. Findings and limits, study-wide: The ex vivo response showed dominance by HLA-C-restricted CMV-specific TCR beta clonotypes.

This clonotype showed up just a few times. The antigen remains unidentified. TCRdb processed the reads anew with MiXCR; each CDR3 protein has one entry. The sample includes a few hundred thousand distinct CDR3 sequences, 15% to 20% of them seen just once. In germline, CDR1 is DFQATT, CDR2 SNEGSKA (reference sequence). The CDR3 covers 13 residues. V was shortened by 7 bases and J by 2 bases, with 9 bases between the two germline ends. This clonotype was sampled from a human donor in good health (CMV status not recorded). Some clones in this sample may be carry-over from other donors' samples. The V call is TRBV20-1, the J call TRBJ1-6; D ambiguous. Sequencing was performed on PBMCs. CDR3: CSVPDPYNSPLHF. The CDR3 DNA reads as TGCAGTGTCCCGGACCCCTATAATTCACCCCTCCACTTT.